Following are 2 T cell receptor beta chains from one sample sequenced in a study of blood T cells in healthy people across ages. For the second PCR, which ran for roughly 6 to 11 cycles, a sample-barcoded 5' primer and a J-beta primer mix were used. TCRdb processed the 5' RACE reads anew with MiXCR; each CDR3 protein has one entry. The table includes about 1.8 million distinct CDR3 sequences, 49% detected once. The sequencing input was blood. These receptors all come from a middle-aged woman in good health.

This clonotype was found many times. The genes are TRBV20-1 and TRBJ2-3; 9 nucleotides agree with TRBD1. CDR3 size: 16 residues. Per the germline V gene, CDR1 is DFQATT and CDR2 is SNEGSKA (reference sequence). Trimming at V came to 4 bases and at J to 2 bases, leaving 10 bases not matched to a gene. This CDR3 reads CSATGQGTTNTDTQYF. The DNA for the CDR3 is TGCAGTGCTACGGGACAGGGAACGACGAACACAGATACGCAGTATTTT.

V usage is TRBV6-1 and J usage is TRBJ1-1, with a possible D match to TRBD1 (5 bases). V was cut by 4 bases and J by 0 bases, with 6 bases left in between. The CDR3 sequence is 13 residues long. Germline lookup yields CDR1 MNHNS and CDR2 SASEGT. Here the CDR3 reads CASSARVNTEAFF. For the CDR3, the DNA is TGTGCCAGCAGTGCCAGGGTGAACACTGAAGCTTTCTTT.